The T cell receptor (beta chain) described here comes from a study of blood T cell repertoires in COVID-19. Assignments of participants to cohorts depended upon their own reported clinical history. Per the original methods: Reference gene primer amplification gave estimated nucleated cell counts. The repertoire was sequenced with immunoSEQ multiplex PCR; TCRdb's copy has only in-frame clones and lacks some. V and J calls and clone size are given by that table; D and trimming were obtained from the DNA. The repertoire holds about 280,000 clones, with 85% as singletons. The V end was cut by 4 bases, the J end by 0 bases, with 17 bases between. Germline-derived CDR1 and CDR2 are SGDLS and YYNGEE. This CDR3 is 16 amino acids long.

This TCR came from a woman in her fifties or sixties who had recovered from COVID-19. This chain connects TRBV9 to TRBJ2-7; the D is unclear. Sequenced input: PBMCs or T cells enriched from blood (not recorded which). The CDR3 DNA sequence: TGTGCCAGCAGCCCCCGTGCTTCCTTCGGCTCCTACGAGCAGTACTTC. It specifies CASSPRASFGSYEQYF.